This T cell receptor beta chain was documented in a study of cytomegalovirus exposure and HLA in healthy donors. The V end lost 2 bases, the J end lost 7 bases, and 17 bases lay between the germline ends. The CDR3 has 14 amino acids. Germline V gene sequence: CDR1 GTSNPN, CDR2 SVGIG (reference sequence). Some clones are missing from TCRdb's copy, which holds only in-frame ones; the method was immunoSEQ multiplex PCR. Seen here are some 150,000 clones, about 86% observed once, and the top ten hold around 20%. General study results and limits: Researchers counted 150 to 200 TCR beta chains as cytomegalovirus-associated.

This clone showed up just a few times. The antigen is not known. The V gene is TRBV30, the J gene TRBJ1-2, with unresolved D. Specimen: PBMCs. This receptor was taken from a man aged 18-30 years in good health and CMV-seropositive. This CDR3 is CAWSLVLTGGGYTF. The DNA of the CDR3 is TGTGCCTGGAGTCTAGTTCTAACTGGCGGTGGCTACACCTTC.